The clone carrying this TCR beta chain was recorded a few times. No antigen is known for it. After removal of 7 bases from V and 6 bases from J, the junction contained 11 bases not matched to a gene. CDR1 MDHEN and CDR2 SYDVKM come from the germline V gene. The CDR3 sequence is 14 residues long. This record comes from a study of beta chain features in type 1 diabetes. The overall study: Examined across all samples were about 99,000,000 sorted cells.

Averaging approximately 0.11 L, one heparinised blood draw was given by each donor. The entirety of the isolated RNA underwent reverse transcription, so expressed TCRB transcripts were sequenced. Only in-frame clones appear in the TCRdb table, and some are missing; sequencing was by immunoSEQ multiplex PCR. The sample carries about 400,000 clones, 10% to 15% recorded once. Study findings and constraints: With patients and controls alike, PCR might favor shorter templates to an equal degree. Shortening of TCRB CDR3s, moderate but significant, appeared in all four CD4+ subsets of Type 1 diabetes patients.

The sample taken for sequencing was naive CD4+ T cells from blood. This sequence joins TRBV28 and TRBJ2-7; 8 bases agree with TRBD2. The receptor was isolated from a man aged 18 to 30 in good health. The CDR3 DNA follows: TGTGCCAGCACTCAAGCGGGAGTCCTCCTCGAGCAGTACTTC. It encodes CASTQAGVLLEQYF.